These 4 T cell receptor beta chains share one sample of origin, sequenced in a study of blood T cell repertoires in COVID-19. Clones were read by immunoSEQ multiplex PCR, and TCRdb kept only the in-frame ones, dropping some. The data contain 140,000 to 150,000 clones, around nine tenths of them singletons. What was sequenced was peripheral blood. Receptors were obtained from a woman aged 50 to 65 with active or convalescent COVID-19.

This clone was observed once. This chain links TRBV2 with TRBJ1-2, with D unclear. With 6 bases removed from V and 4 bases from J, the gap between germline ends came to 9 bases. The length of the CDR3 is 12 residues. Germline loops: CDR1 SNHLY, CDR2 FYNNEI. This CDR3 reads CASSVTSYGYTF. CDR3 bases: TGTGCCAGCAGCGTTACGAGCTATGGCTACACCTTC.

The chain is built from TRBV5-1 and TRBJ2-2; 7 bases are shared with TRBD1. V gave up 2 bases and J gave up 4 bases; unmatched junction bases: 8. Germline CDR1 and CDR2: SGHRS and YFSETQ. This CDR3 region has 16 residues. The CDR3: CASSFTGQWTTGELFF. In DNA form, the CDR3 reads TGCGCCAGCAGCTTTACGGGACAGTGGACCACCGGGGAGCTGTTTTTT.

The rearrangement joins TRBV6-1 to TRBJ1-2, with a weak D call TRBD1 (5 bases). Trimming stripped 1 base from V and 0 bases from J, with 12 bases between. This CDR3 spans 16 amino acids. Germline-derived CDR1 and CDR2 are MNHNS and SASEGT. CDR3: CASSEVTGTANYGYTF. DNA of the CDR3: TGTGCCAGCAGTGAAGTAACGGGGACTGCTAACTATGGCTACACCTTC.

V and J are TRBV24-1 and TRBJ1-5; D might be TRBD1 (6 bases). The germline V gene has CDR1 KGHDR and CDR2 SFDVKD. The CDR3 is 15 residues long. V was cut by 3 bases and J by 3 bases, with 11 bases left in between. The CDR3 region has the DNA TGTGCCACCAGTGATACAGGACAGCTCAATCAGCCCCAGCATTTT. The encoded protein is CATSDTGQLNQPQHF.